The next 2 T cell receptor beta chains were all read from a single sample in a study of blood T cells in healthy people across ages (dated by TCRdb to the mid-2010s). The library was generated by 5' RACE. Sequencer: Illumina HiSeq 2500. A second PCR of about 7 to 12 cycles was performed with a sample-barcoded 5' primer and a J-beta primer mix. The public sequencing data were trimmed at Q25 with fastp and processed into clonotypes with MiXCR by TCRdb, which kept only in-frame beta chains. Rows are unified per CDR3 protein, each entry keeping the most common DNA and genes. The sample table contains about 1,000,000 distinct CDR3 sequences; only one count was recorded for under 55% of them. The biggest ten clones account for around 18% of the sample. The material sequenced was blood. These receptors all stem from a woman aged 55-70 years in good health.

This clonotype was seen more than once but under ten times. The chain has TRBV29-1 and TRBJ1-1, with D maybe TRBD1 (6 bases). Trimming stripped 1 base from V and 0 bases from J, with 18 bases between. Germline V gene lookup returns CDR1 SQVTM and CDR2 ANQGSEA. The CDR3 extends over 17 amino acids. The CDR3: CSVEGTADSPLNTEAFF. In DNA, the CDR3 is TGCAGCGTTGAAGGCACCGCGGACAGCCCCCTGAACACTGAAGCTTTCTTT.

The V call is TRBV6-6, the J call TRBJ2-1; 9 bases match TRBD2. The CDR3 is 14 amino acids. Looked up from germline, CDR1 is MNHNY and CDR2 is SVGAGI (reference sequence). The ends lost 5 bases at V and 5 bases at J; junction bases unmatched: 4. The CDR3 DNA sequence: TGTGCCAGCAGTACAATAGCGGGAGACAATGAGCAGTTCTTC. It yields the protein CASSTIAGDNEQFF.